Listed here is a single T cell receptor beta chain. An end of the junction differs from the germline gene, which may be a read error. Through a sample-barcoded 5' primer and a J-beta primer mix, a second PCR was run for about 6 to 11 cycles. MiXCR, applied by TCRdb to the 5' RACE reads, yields one record per CDR3 protein. The sample holds 650,000 to 700,000 distinct CDR3 sequences, about 34% seen once. CDR1 and CDR2 (germline): SGHVS, FQNEAQ. The CDR3 has 18 amino acids. The data derive from a study of blood T cells in healthy people across ages. The source is a woman older than 75 in good health. The chain joins TRBV7-8 to TRBJ2-1; 9 positions agree with TRBD2. The sequenced material came from blood. The CDR3 region has the DNA TGTGCCGGCAGCTTACTCGTCAGACTAGCGGATACCTACAATGAGCAGTTCTTC. Translated: CAGSLLVRLADTYNEQFF.